This TCR beta chain was profiled in a study of prognosis after radiotherapy for stage I lung cancer. Study at large: The study enrolled approximately 12 men and several women as patients, aged roughly 53 to 84 with a median of about 73 years.

Amplicons of TCR beta CDR3 were generated from genomic DNA by two-round multiplex PCR. It was primers specific to each TRBV and TRBJ gene that first-round PCR used. TCRdb analysed the multiplex PCR reads with MiXCR anew, one entry per CDR3 protein. The sample consists of about 26,000 distinct CDR3 sequences, around 30% of them appearing once. V was clipped by 3 bases and J by 0 bases, with 12 bases between them. Per the germline V gene, CDR1 is DFQATT and CDR2 is SNEGSKA (reference sequence). The CDR3 runs 15 residues. At least ten counts were recorded for this clonotype. This chain connects TRBV20-1 to TRBJ2-1; TRBD2 is a possible D gene (6 bases). The TCR was taken from a donor over 45 with non-small cell lung cancer. The sequences come from PBMCs, collected before or after stereotactic body radiation therapy (not recorded which). This CDR3 reads CSASSRRDSYNEQFF. For the CDR3, the DNA is TGCAGTGCTAGCTCACGGCGGGACTCCTACAATGAGCAGTTCTTC.